One and the same sample provided the 3 T cell receptor beta chains below, sequenced in a study of human T cells and chemical hapten exposure. TCRdb re-called the RACE reads with MiXCR, one entry per CDR3 protein. This table has some 340,000 distinct CDR3 sequences, around 7% appearing once. Time point described: patch test 1, 2 weeks after DPC sensitization. Treatment denoted: therapeutic diphenylcyclopropenone sensitization with weekly scalp DPC. The material was whole blood, obtained in connection with sensitization to the hapten diphenylcyclopropenone (DPC). These receptors originate from a woman under 30 with alopecia areata. Some clones in this sample may be carry-over from other donors' samples.

The V and J genes are TRBV6-5 and TRBJ1-1; D may be TRBD1 (6 bases). The CDR3 has 15 residues. Germline loops: CDR1 MNHEY, CDR2 SVGAGI. V was pared by 2 bases and J by 0 bases, with 10 bases between. The CDR3 sequence: CASSYGPGVNTEAFF. The DNA for the CDR3 is TGTGCCAGCAGTTACGGGCCAGGGGTGAACACTGAAGCTTTCTTT.

This clonotype was counted only a few times. The chain couples TRBV6-2 or TRBV6-3 to TRBJ2-3; D might be TRBD1 or TRBD2, each matching 6 bases. Trimming pared 8 bases from V and 2 bases from J, leaving 17 bases between. This CDR3 contains 15 residues. Germline values: CDR1 MNHEY, CDR2 SVGEGT. CDR3 DNA: TGTGCCAGCGCAAAGGAGGGGGGCCTCACAGATACGCAGTATTTT. Residues: CASAKEGGLTDTQYF.

This clonotype was observed a handful of times. The rearrangement links TRBV12-3 or TRBV12-4 to TRBJ2-3; TRBD2 matches 9 bases. Unmatched junction bases numbered 7, after V lost 4 bases and J lost 2 bases. This CDR3 region has 16 residues. The CDR3 loop reads CASSSESGGITDTQYF. In nucleotides, the CDR3 is TGTGCCAGCAGTTCCGAGAGCGGGGGGATCACAGATACGCAGTATTTT.